This T cell receptor (beta chain) originates from a study of blood T cell repertoires in COVID-19. At the level of the study: Researchers got acute and convalescent COVID-19 samples from the United States, Italy and Spain. Sample material is recorded as cDNA or gDNA derived from T cells, B-cell-depleted T cells, or PBMCs.

In the study's own analysis: Using reference gene primer amplification, nucleated cell counts were estimated. Assay used: immunoSEQ multiplex PCR; TCRdb lists only in-frame clones, some missing. The V and J calls and clone size come from that table; D and trimming were worked out from the DNA. The sample lists some 110,000 clones; 75% to 95% were seen once. Sequencing was carried out using peripheral blood. The TCR sequence derives from a human donor with active COVID-19. The donor label of this sample is uncertain.

The CDR3 nucleotides read TGTGCCACCAGACCCACCAAGCGGGGGCAAGAGACCCAGTACTTC. Translated: CATRPTKRGQETQYF. The chain has TRBV27 and TRBJ2-5, with TRBD2 identical over 8 bases. V shed 10 bases and J 2 bases; nucleotides not matched to a gene: 12. In germline, CDR1 is MNHEY, CDR2 SMNVEV (reference sequence). This CDR3 comprises 15 residues.